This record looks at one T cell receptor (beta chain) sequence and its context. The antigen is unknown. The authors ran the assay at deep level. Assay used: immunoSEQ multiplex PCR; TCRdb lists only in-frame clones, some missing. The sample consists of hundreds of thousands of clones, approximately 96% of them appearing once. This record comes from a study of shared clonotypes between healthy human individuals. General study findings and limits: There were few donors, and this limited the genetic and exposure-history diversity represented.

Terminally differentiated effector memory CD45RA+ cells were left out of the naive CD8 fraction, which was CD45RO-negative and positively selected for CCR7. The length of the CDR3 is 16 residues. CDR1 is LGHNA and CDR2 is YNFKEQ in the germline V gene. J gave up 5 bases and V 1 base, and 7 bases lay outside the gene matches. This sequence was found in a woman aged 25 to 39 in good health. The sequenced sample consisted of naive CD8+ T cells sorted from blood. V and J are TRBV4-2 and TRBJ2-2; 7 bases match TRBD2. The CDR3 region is CASSQGGEGRTGELFF. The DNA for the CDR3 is TGTGCCAGCAGCCAAGGGGGGGAGGGCCGAACCGGGGAGCTGTTTTTT.